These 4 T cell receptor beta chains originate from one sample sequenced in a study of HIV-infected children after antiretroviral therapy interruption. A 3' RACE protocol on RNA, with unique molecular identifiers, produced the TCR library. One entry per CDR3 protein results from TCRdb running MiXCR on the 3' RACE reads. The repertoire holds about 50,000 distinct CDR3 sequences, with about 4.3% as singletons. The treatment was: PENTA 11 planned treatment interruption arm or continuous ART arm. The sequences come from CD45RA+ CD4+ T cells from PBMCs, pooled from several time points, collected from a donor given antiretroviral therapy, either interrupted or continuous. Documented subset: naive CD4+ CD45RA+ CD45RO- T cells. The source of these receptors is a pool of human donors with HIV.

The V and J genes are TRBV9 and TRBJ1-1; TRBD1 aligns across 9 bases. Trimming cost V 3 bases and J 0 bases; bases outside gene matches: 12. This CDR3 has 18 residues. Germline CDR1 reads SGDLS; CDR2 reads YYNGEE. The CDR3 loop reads CASSARAGDRALNTEAFF. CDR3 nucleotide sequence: TGTGCCAGCAGCGCACGCGCGGGGGACAGGGCCTTGAACACTGAAGCTTTCTTT. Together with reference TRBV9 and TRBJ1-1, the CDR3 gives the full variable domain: DSGVTQTPKHLITATGQRVTLRCSPRSGDLSVYWYQQSLDQGLQFLIQYYNGEERAKGNILERFSAQQFPDLHSELNLSSLELGDSALYFCASSARAGDRALNTEAFFGQGTRLTVV.

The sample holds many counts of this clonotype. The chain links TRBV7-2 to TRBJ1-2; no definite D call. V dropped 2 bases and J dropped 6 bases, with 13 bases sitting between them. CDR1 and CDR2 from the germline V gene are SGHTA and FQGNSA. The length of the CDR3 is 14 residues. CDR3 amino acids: CASSLLASTNGYTF. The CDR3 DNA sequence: TGTGCCAGCAGCTTACTAGCGTCAACTAATGGCTACACCTTC. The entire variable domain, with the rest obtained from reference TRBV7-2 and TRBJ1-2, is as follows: GAGVSQSPSNKVTEKGKDVELRCDPISGHTALYWYRQSLGQGLEFLIYFQGNSAPDKSGLPSDRFSAERTGGSVSTLTIQRTQQEDSAVYLCASSLLASTNGYTFGSGTRLTVV.

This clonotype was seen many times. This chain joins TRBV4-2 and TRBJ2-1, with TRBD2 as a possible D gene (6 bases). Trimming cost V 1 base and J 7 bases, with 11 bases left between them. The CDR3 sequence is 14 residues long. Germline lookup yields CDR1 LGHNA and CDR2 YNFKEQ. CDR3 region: CASSQARESNEQFF. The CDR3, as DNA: TGTGCCAGCAGCCAAGCCCGGGAGTCGAATGAGCAGTTCTTC.

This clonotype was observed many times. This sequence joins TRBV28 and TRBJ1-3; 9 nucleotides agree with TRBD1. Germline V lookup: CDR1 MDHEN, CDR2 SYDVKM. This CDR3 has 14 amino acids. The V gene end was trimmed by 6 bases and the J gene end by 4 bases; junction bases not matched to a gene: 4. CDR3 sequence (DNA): TGTGCCAGCAGAACAGGGGGCGCCGGAAACACCATATATTTT. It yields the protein CASRTGGAGNTIYF. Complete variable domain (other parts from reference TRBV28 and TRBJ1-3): DVKVTQSSRYLVKRTGEKVFLECVQDMDHENMFWYRQDPGLGLRLIYFSYDVKMKEKGDIPEGYSVSREKKERFSLILESASTNQTSMYLCASRTGGAGNTIYFGEGSWLTVV.